The 20 T cell receptor beta chains reported below all come from one sample, sequenced in a study of T cell repertoires in aging, cancer and after chemotherapy. Amplification of TCR beta used genomic DNA extracted from peripheral blood. Multiplex touch-down PCR with TRB-A/B primers amplified rearranged V-D-J TRB sequences. TCRdb used MiXCR to reprocess the multiplex PCR reads, holding one entry per CDR3 protein. The table lists 9,000 to 10,000 distinct CDR3 sequences, over 30% of them singletons. The material sequenced was blood. These receptors all stem from a human donor in good health.

In this sample, this clonotype turned up a few times. J is TRBJ1-6 and V is TRBV4-3; unclear D gene. V was clipped by 0 bases and J by 4 bases, with 7 bases between them. The germline V gene has CDR1 LGHNA and CDR2 YSLEER. This CDR3 spans 15 amino acids. The CDR3 reads CASSQDVSYNSPLHF. The CDR3 DNA reads as TGCGCCAGCAGCCAAGATGTGAGTTATAATTCACCCCTCCACTTT.

This clonotype is deemed large. The V call is TRBV19, the J call TRBJ2-1, with TRBD1 matching over 10 bases. V lost 3 bases and J lost 5; bases outside the gene matches: 4. The length of the CDR3 is 15 residues. Per the germline V gene, CDR1 is LNHDA and CDR2 is SQIVND (reference sequence). CDR3 in DNA: TGTGCCAGTAGTATTGCGGGACAGGGGAACAATGAGCAGTTCTTC. Translating gives CASSIAGQGNNEQFF.

This clonotype was recorded a few times. The V gene is TRBV30, the J gene TRBJ2-6; D uncertain. The CDR3 is 14 amino acids. The V end lost 5 bases, the J end lost 0 bases, and 8 bases lay between the germline ends. Per the germline V gene, CDR1 is GTSNPN and CDR2 is SVGIG (reference sequence). The CDR3 here is CAWGKGSGANVLTF. The CDR3 DNA follows: TGTGCCTGGGGAAAAGGCTCTGGGGCCAACGTCCTGACTTTC.

This clonotype was observed a few times. The chain uses TRBV7-9 and TRBJ2-3; D possibly corresponds to TRBD1 (7 bases). Germline CDR1 and CDR2: SEHNR and FQNEAQ (reference sequence). Trimming took 1 base from V and 6 from J, leaving 14 bases between them. This CDR3 has 15 residues. This CDR3 is CASSLGGQAGDTQYF. CDR3 sequence (DNA): TGTGCCAGCAGCTTAGGCGGACAGGCGGGGGATACGCAGTATTTT.

The chain carries TRBV12-3 or TRBV12-4 and TRBJ2-7; D is unresolved. V lost 7 bases and J 4 bases, leaving 8 bases between the germline ends. The CDR3 consists of 11 residues. The chain's CDR3 is CASISGYEQYF. Written as DNA, the CDR3 is TGTGCCAGCATTTCAGGTTACGAGCAGTACTTC.

The gene calls are TRBV20-1 and TRBJ2-3; D unresolved. Trimming removed 0 bases at V and 0 bases at J, with 13 bases between. There are 16 residues in the CDR3. Germline CDR1 reads DFQATT; CDR2 reads SNEGSKA (reference sequence). CDR3 in amino acids: CSARDLAYSSTDTQYF. The CDR3 DNA reads TGCAGTGCTAGAGATCTGGCTTACTCTAGCACAGATACGCAGTATTTT.

The chain recombines TRBV6-4 with TRBJ2-3; D gene uncertain. The V and J ends lost 5 bases and 2 bases respectively, with 8 bases between them. The CDR3 extends over 13 amino acids. The germline V gene has CDR1 MRHNA and CDR2 SNTAGT. CDR3 in amino acids: CASSSVVTDTQYF. The CDR3 DNA reads TGTGCCAGCAGTTCCGTAGTCACAGATACGCAGTATTTT.

This clonotype turned up a few times. The chain uses TRBV5-1 and TRBJ1-2; D remains unclear. The CDR3 contains 13 residues. Germline V gene data show CDR1 as SGHRS and CDR2 as YFSETQ. V was cut by 1 base and J by 2 bases, with 6 bases left in between. CDR3 region: CASSLTVNYGYTF. Here the CDR3 DNA reads TGCGCCAGCAGCTTGACAGTAAACTATGGCTACACCTTC.

This clonotype was detected only once. The J gene is TRBJ1-1, the V gene TRBV9; weak D call: TRBD1 (6 bases). The CDR3 spans 13 residues. CDR1 and CDR2 (germline): SGDLS, YYNGEE. V was pared by 5 bases and J by 7 bases, with 15 bases between. The CDR3 coding sequence is TGTGCCAGCAGTCGACAGGCGAGGGGTGAAGCTTTCTTT. It is translated as CASSRQARGEAFF.

This chain connects TRBV28 to TRBJ1-2, with 7 positions matching TRBD1. This CDR3 is built from 13 residues. Germline lookup yields CDR1 MDHEN and CDR2 SYDVKM. With 3 bases clipped from V and 3 bases from J, the junction kept 1 base outside the gene matches. CDR3 DNA sequence: TGTGCCAGCAGTTTTCAGGGGGACTATGGCTACACCTTC. Translated: CASSFQGDYGYTF.

The chain recombines TRBV6-1 with TRBJ2-6; D is unresolved. This CDR3 has 15 residues. V lost 5 bases and J 0 bases, leaving 8 bases between the germline ends. Germline lookup yields CDR1 MNHNS and CDR2 SASEGT. CDR3 nucleotides: TGTGCCAGCAGTTACTCAGCCTCTGGGGCCAACGTCCTGACTTTC. Its protein is CASSYSASGANVLTF.

On this clonotype: Mismatch with germline at one junction end may stem from a read error. V is TRBV6-5 and J is TRBJ1-1; D gene ambiguous. The length of the CDR3 is 12 residues. Germline V lookup: CDR1 MNHEY, CDR2 SVGAGI. CDR3 loop: CDSSYSEEEAFF. In DNA form, the CDR3 reads TGTGACAGCAGTTACTCGGAGGAGGAAGCTTTCTTT.

The chain recombines TRBV12-3 or TRBV12-4 with TRBJ2-1; TRBD2 agrees at 7 bases. The V gene end was trimmed by 3 bases and the J gene end by 4 bases; junction bases not matched to a gene: 6. The CDR3 sequence is 15 residues long. The CDR3 nucleotides are TGTGCCAGCAGTTTTTCTAGCGGTTTTTACAATGAGCAGTTCTTC. This translates into CASSFSSGFYNEQFF.

This clonotype showed up just once. A single base separates this from a much larger clone, so it may be a read error. The gene calls are TRBV30 and TRBJ2-7; D may correspond to TRBD1 or TRBD2 (5 bases each). This CDR3 is 11 amino acids long. The ends were cut back, 5 bases at V and 11 bases at J, with 16 bases in the middle. Germline CDR1 reads GTSNPN; CDR2 reads SVGIG (reference sequence). CDR3 in DNA: TGTGCCTGGTCGACAGCGTCGGGGAAGTACTTC. Translation gives CAWSTASGKYF.

J is TRBJ2-2 and V is TRBV20-1; TRBD2 matches 11 bases. CDR1 is DFQATT and CDR2 is SNEGSKA in the germline V gene (reference sequence). This CDR3 spans 21 amino acids. V gave up 0 bases and J gave up 4 bases; unmatched junction bases: 19. This CDR3 reads CSARDRGGGLADHQGTGELFF. The CDR3 DNA sequence: TGCAGTGCTAGAGATAGGGGTGGGGGACTAGCGGACCATCAGGGCACCGGGGAGCTGTTTTTT.

Judged by abundance, this clonotype is medium-sized. V gene TRBV15 combines with J gene TRBJ2-7; D is undetermined. Germline V lookup: CDR1 LNHNV, CDR2 YYDKDF (reference sequence). V lost 0 bases and J 4 bases, leaving 10 bases between the germline ends. CDR3 length equals 14 residues. The CDR3 protein is CATSRDKRLYEQYV. The DNA of the CDR3 is TGTGCCACCAGCAGAGATAAACGGCTTTACGAGCAGTACGTC.

The chain links TRBV6-5 to TRBJ2-3; 7 bases are shared with TRBD1. CDR1 and CDR2 from the germline V gene are MNHEY and SVGAGI. CDR3 size: 15 residues. Trimming removed 5 bases from V and 0 bases from J; junction bases left unmatched: 5. CDR3 in amino acids: CASSGTVLSTDTQYF. In nucleotides, the CDR3 is TGTGCCAGCAGTGGGACAGTTTTGAGCACAGATACGCAGTATTTT.

This clonotype was seen a few times. This chain uses TRBV18 with TRBJ1-1; 8 positions match TRBD1. Trimming took 5 bases from V and 2 from J; bases not matched to a gene: 1. Germline V lookup: CDR1 KGHSH, CDR2 LQKENI. This CDR3 spans 13 amino acids. CDR3 nucleotide sequence: TGTGCCAGCTCAGGACAGGGCAACACTGAAGCTTTCTTT. Protein sequence: CASSGQGNTEAFF.

The rearrangement uses TRBV4-2 and TRBJ2-6, with D perhaps matching TRBD2 (5 bases). The germline V and J ends were trimmed by 0 bases and 2 bases, with 8 bases remaining between them. The CDR3 runs 16 residues. Per the germline V gene, CDR1 is LGHNA and CDR2 is YNFKEQ. The CDR3 nucleotides are TGTGCCAGCAGCCAAGAAGAGGGTACTGGGGCCAACGTCCTGACTTTC. Translated: CASSQEEGTGANVLTF.

The rearrangement joins TRBV24-1 to TRBJ2-7; 8 bases match TRBD2. V shed 9 bases, J shed 6 bases, and the junction held 6 bases outside the gene matches. This CDR3 region has 12 residues. Per germline, CDR1 KGHDR and CDR2 SFDVKD. This CDR3 is CATCGLATEQYV. CDR3 sequence (DNA): TGTGCCACCTGCGGACTAGCCACCGAGCAGTACGTC.